This T cell receptor beta chain was sequenced for a study of cytomegalovirus exposure and HLA in healthy donors. Study-wide results and caveats: In a later analysis, DRB1 alleles had the most associated TCRs; HLA-C alleles the fewest. The authors enumerated 150 to 200 TCR beta chains as linked to cytomegalovirus.

Germline V CDR1 and CDR2: SEHNR, FQNEAQ (reference sequence). Losses at the gene ends were 5 bases for V and 1 base for J; bases not matched to a gene: 11. The CDR3 extends over 17 amino acids. The study ran its PCR with 60 Vbeta and 13 Jbeta primers. Measured with immunoSEQ multiplex PCR; TCRdb has only the in-frame clones, and not every one. The sample shows hundreds of thousands of clones, 80% to 90% of them seen only once. About this clone itself: Its antigen is still unknown.

The rearrangement links TRBV7-9 to TRBJ2-5, with TRBD1 matching 9 bases. This TCR came from a woman between 18 and 29 years old in good health and CMV-seronegative. The specimen sequenced was PBMCs. DNA of the CDR3: TGTGCCAGCAGCCCGGGACAGGGCAGGGGAGGCCAAGAGACCCAGTACTTC. Protein: CASSPGQGRGGQETQYF.